This T cell receptor beta chain is drawn from a study of early stage breast cancer tumors. Concerning this clone: Antigen: not known.

Each sample had two DNA replicates, 0.5 ug blood or about 1.5 ug tissue. Here immunoSEQ multiplex PCR was the method, and the copy in TCRdb shows in-frame clones only, minus some. The sample includes 70,000 or so clones, approximately 80% of them seen just once. Germline V lookup: CDR1 LNHDA, CDR2 SQIVND (reference sequence). This CDR3 is built from 15 residues. Trimming took 5 bases from V and 6 from J, leaving 20 bases between them. Study-wide points: In 14 of 16 patients, blood comparison separated tumor from normal breast. Most shared enriched TCRB sequences were commonly generated ones.

This sequence originates from a person aged 40 to 50 with breast cancer. The rearrangement joins TRBV19 to TRBJ2-7; TRBD2 might be the D (5 bases). Sequencing was carried out using blood. The CDR3 sequence is CASSAPSTSSLEQYF. The CDR3 DNA is TGTGCCAGTAGTGCCCCGTCCACTAGTTCCCTCGAGCAGTACTTC.